These 15 T cell receptor beta chains share one sample of origin, sequenced in a study of T cell responses to AZD1222 COVID-19 vaccine. This table comes from immunoSEQ multiplex PCR, and its TCRdb copy is limited to in-frame clones, with some not included. The sample consists of more than 150,000 clones, about 90% of them appearing once. The sample in question was peripheral blood, obtained 28 days after the second AZD1222 dose. All receptors derive from an adult who received the AZD1222 COVID-19 vaccine.

This clone occurred once. The V and J genes are TRBV21-1 and TRBJ1-5; the tabulated D call, TRBD1, remains unverified against the DNA. TRBV21-1 is recorded as a pseudogene. The CDR3 has 22 residues. CDR3 bases: TGTGCCAGCAGCAAAGAGAAACGTACCGGGGAGAGAGGGGGCTTTGGCAATCAGCCCCAGCATTTT. It codes for CASSKEKRTGERGGFGNQPQHF.

The chain is built from TRBV11-3 and TRBJ1-6, with TRBD1 matching over 9 bases. The V gene's germline CDR1 is SGHNT and CDR2 YENEEA. The CDR3 consists of 14 residues. V was pared by 5 bases and J by 7 bases, with 3 bases of the junction left unmatched. The CDR3 sequence is CASSQGQGNSPLHF. CDR3 coding DNA: TGTGCCAGCAGCCAGGGACAGGGAAATTCACCCCTCCACTTT.

The chain links TRBV10-1 to TRBJ1-6, with no clear D. Trimming took off 4 bases at V and 8 bases at J, with 18 bases between the two ends. The length of the CDR3 is 16 residues. Germline-derived CDR1 and CDR2 are WNHNN and SYGVQD (reference sequence). DNA of the CDR3: TGCGCCAGCAGTGGGGTCCCGGCAGCTTGGGATTCACCCCTCCACTTT. Encoded protein: CASSGVPAAWDSPLHF.

The chain has TRBV18 and TRBJ2-3; 9 bases fit TRBD2. The V segment lost 4 bases and the J segment 2 bases; nucleotides outside the gene matches: 7. CDR1 and CDR2 (germline): KGHSH, LQKENI. The CDR3 is 16 residues long. The DNA for the CDR3 is TGTGCCAGCTCACGATCCAGCGGGGGGATCACAGATACGCAGTATTTT. Translating it yields CASSRSSGGITDTQYF.

The chain has TRBV7-3 and TRBJ2-1; 7 bases agree with TRBD1. CDR1 and CDR2 from the germline V gene are SGHTA and FQGTGA. CDR3 length: 14 residues. V dropped 5 bases and J dropped 4; count of bases not matched to a gene: 5. The CDR3 sequence: CASSPQGDYNEQFF. The CDR3 nucleotides are TGTGCCAGCAGCCCTCAGGGGGATTACAATGAGCAGTTCTTC.

This clone has ten or more counts. Other DNA sequences of this sample code for an identical CDR3. The rearrangement joins TRBV27 to TRBJ2-1; D gene unclear. V lost 3 bases, J lost 8 bases, and 5 bases lay in between. CDR1 is MNHEY and CDR2 is SMNVEV in the germline V gene (reference sequence). The CDR3 spans 11 residues. This CDR3 reads CASSFGHEQFF. CDR3 bases: TGTGCCAGCAGTTTTGGCCATGAGCAGTTCTTC.

The sample holds one count of this clone. This chain links TRBV7-2 with TRBJ2-3, with D perhaps TRBD2 (5 bases). CDR1 SGHTA and CDR2 FQGNSA come from the germline V gene. This CDR3 has 15 amino acids. The ends were cut back, 1 base at V and 1 base at J, with 9 bases in the middle. The CDR3 region is CASSLGSGRTDTQYF. CDR3 DNA sequence: TGTGCCAGCAGCTTAGGGAGCGGCCGCACAGATACGCAGTATTTT. The full variable domain, completed using reference TRBV7-2 and TRBJ2-3, is GAGVSQSPSNKVTEKGKDVELRCDPISGHTALYWYRQSLGQGLEFLIYFQGNSAPDKSGLPSDRFSAERTGGSVSTLTIQRTQQEDSAVYLCASSLGSGRTDTQYFGPGTRLTVL.

This clone was detected only a few times. J is TRBJ2-1 and V is TRBV14, with a weak D call TRBD2 (5 bases). CDR3 size: 16 residues. V was shortened by 0 bases and J by 3 bases, with 12 bases between the two germline ends. Germline assignment: CDR1 SGHDN and CDR2 FVKESK. The CDR3 here is CASSQEGPRDYNEQFF. CDR3 coding DNA: TGTGCCAGCAGCCAAGAAGGTCCACGGGACTACAATGAGCAGTTCTTC.

The rearrangement joins TRBV24-1 to TRBJ1-2; 10 positions match TRBD1. Losses at the gene ends were 4 bases for V and 4 bases for J; bases not matched to a gene: 8. This CDR3 has 16 amino acids. The germline V gene has CDR1 KGHDR and CDR2 SFDVKD. CDR3 nucleotide sequence: TGTGCCACCAGTGACGGGACAGGGGAATGGGTCTATGGCTACACCTTC. It encodes CATSDGTGEWVYGYTF.

This chain links TRBV5-1 with TRBJ1-4, with 9 bases lining up with TRBD1. There are 16 residues in the CDR3. Per the germline V gene, CDR1 is SGHRS and CDR2 is YFSETQ. V dropped 0 bases and J dropped 0; count of bases not matched to a gene: 0. The CDR3 DNA reads as TGCGCCAGCAGCTTGGGACAGGGGGCAACTAATGAAAAACTGTTTTTT. Amino acids: CASSLGQGATNEKLFF.

The genes are TRBV2 and TRBJ2-1; 9 bases align to TRBD1. The junction had 5 bases not matched to a gene; V was cut back by 6 bases and J by 8 bases. In germline, CDR1 is SNHLY, CDR2 FYNNEI. This CDR3 contains 13 residues. As DNA, the CDR3 is TGTGCCAGCAGGGAGGACAGGGGCGATGAGCAGTTCTTC. Translating gives CASREDRGDEQFF.

The chain recombines TRBV7-2 with TRBJ1-4; D may be TRBD1 (5 bases). The CDR3 consists of 16 residues. The V and J ends lost 5 bases and 3 bases respectively, with 16 bases between them. CDR1 and CDR2 (germline): SGHTA, FQGNSA. The chain's CDR3 is CASSLSTGAPNEKLFF. DNA for the CDR3: TGTGCCAGCAGCCTTTCTACAGGTGCCCCTAATGAAAAACTGTTTTTT.

The gene calls are TRBV2 and TRBJ2-5; the D call may be TRBD1 or TRBD2 (6 bases each). The germline CDR1 and CDR2 sequences are SNHLY and FYNNEI. This CDR3 is built from 16 residues. The V end lost 7 bases, the J end lost 0 bases, and 18 bases lay between the germline ends. Here the CDR3 reads CASTGARQSYQETQYF. Written as DNA, the CDR3 is TGTGCCAGCACGGGGGCTCGACAGAGTTACCAAGAGACCCAGTACTTC.

This sequence joins TRBV7-3 and TRBJ2-2, with D maybe TRBD1 (5 bases). Germline loops: CDR1 SGHTA, CDR2 FQGTGA. Trimming removed 5 bases at V and 7 bases at J, with 17 bases between. There are 15 residues in the CDR3. The CDR3 loop is CASSPRQSTGGELFF. The CDR3 DNA reads TGTGCCAGCAGCCCAAGACAGAGCACAGGCGGGGAGCTGTTTTTT.

The chain is built from TRBV6-5 and TRBJ1-1, with D unresolved. From germline, CDR1 is MNHEY and CDR2 SVGAGI. This CDR3 spans 14 amino acids. V gave up 7 bases and J gave up 5 bases, with 17 bases separating them. CDR3 DNA: TGTGCCAGCATCAAAAGGGCGGGCGTAACTGAAGCTTTCTTT. It encodes CASIKRAGVTEAFF.